A selection of T cell receptor beta chains follows, all from one sample in a study of blood T cell repertoires in COVID-19. The protocol was immunoSEQ multiplex PCR, while the TCRdb copy is restricted to in-frame clones and leaves out a portion. The repertoire holds 120,000 or so clones, 85% to 90% seen once, with 6% to 8.5% in the top ten. The sample taken for sequencing was peripheral blood. Source of these receptors: a man over 45 with acute or convalescent COVID-19. Both conserved end residues are part of each CDR3. The D gene is left open where the match is weak. Clone size is stated in some rows and not others, as once, few, many or a class when expanded.

v_gene: TRBV19; abundance: NA; d_gene: TRBD2; j_gene: TRBJ2-7; CDR3aa: CASSTLAGASYEQYF; CDR3nt: TGTGCCAGTAGTACCCTAGCGGGGGCCTCCTACGAGCAGTACTTC
v_gene: TRBV5-1; abundance: NA; d_gene: TRBD1; j_gene: TRBJ1-6; CDR3aa: CASTLTGQNNSPLHF; CDR3nt: TGCGCCAGCACCTTGACAGGGCAGAATAATTCACCCCTCCACTTT
v_gene: TRBV5-1; abundance: NA; d_gene: NA; j_gene: TRBJ1-3; CDR3aa: CASSLGTAGNTIYF; CDR3nt: TGCGCCAGCAGCTTGGGGACAGCTGGAAACACCATATATTTT
v_gene: TRBV3-1/TRBV3-2; abundance: NA; d_gene: TRBD1; j_gene: TRBJ1-1; CDR3aa: CASRGWAGGTEAFF; CDR3nt: TGTGCCAGCAGGGGGTGGGCAGGGGGCACTGAAGCTTTCTTT
v_gene: TRBV11-2; abundance: NA; d_gene: TRBD2; j_gene: TRBJ2-5; CDR3aa: CASSSGLAGETQYF; CDR3nt: TGTGCCAGCAGTTCGGGACTAGCGGGAGAGACCCAGTACTTC
v_gene: TRBV6-5; abundance: NA; d_gene: NA; j_gene: TRBJ1-1; CDR3aa: CASNGGGITEAFF; CDR3nt: TGTGCCAGCAACGGGGGGGGCATAACTGAAGCTTTCTTT
v_gene: TRBV10-3; abundance: NA; d_gene: TRBD2; j_gene: TRBJ2-1; CDR3aa: CAISDFGTRILEQFF; CDR3nt: TGTGCCATCAGTGACTTCGGGACTAGGATTCTTGAGCAGTTCTTC
v_gene: TRBV4-3; abundance: NA; d_gene: NA; j_gene: TRBJ1-1; CDR3aa: CASSPRRYRDTAFF; CDR3nt: TGCGCCAGCAGCCCACGTCGCTATCGGGATACAGCTTTCTTT
v_gene: TRBV5-5; abundance: NA; d_gene: NA; j_gene: TRBJ1-5; CDR3aa: CASSRRPGGNQPQHF; CDR3nt: TGTGCCAGCAGCCGGCGGCCAGGGGGCAATCAGCCCCAGCATTTT
v_gene: TRBV24-1; abundance: NA; d_gene: NA; j_gene: TRBJ2-5; CDR3aa: CATSDLSGETQYF; CDR3nt: TGTGCCACCAGTGATTTGTCGGGAGAGACCCAGTACTTC
v_gene: TRBV27; abundance: NA; d_gene: TRBD2; j_gene: TRBJ2-7; CDR3aa: CASSSPGLAGYEQYF; CDR3nt: TGTGCCAGCAGTTCCCCGGGACTAGCGGGTTACGAGCAGTACTTC
v_gene: TRBV5-1; abundance: NA; d_gene: TRBD2; j_gene: TRBJ2-1; CDR3aa: CASRPGTSGSAEQFF; CDR3nt: TGCGCCAGCAGGCCCGGGACTAGCGGGTCCGCCGAGCAGTTCTTC
v_gene: TRBV19; abundance: NA; d_gene: TRBD1; j_gene: TRBJ1-5; CDR3aa: CASSTPTGASQPQHF; CDR3nt: TGTGCCAGTAGTACTCCGACAGGGGCGAGTCAGCCCCAGCATTTT
v_gene: TRBV6-5; abundance: once; d_gene: TRBD1; j_gene: TRBJ1-4; CDR3aa: CASSFLTGGSGKLFF; CDR3nt: TGTGCCAGCAGTTTTCTGACAGGGGGCTCGGGGAAACTGTTTTTT
v_gene: TRBV19; abundance: once; d_gene: TRBD1; j_gene: TRBJ1-5; CDR3aa: CASTKDGGTGQKQPQHF; CDR3nt: TGTGCCAGTACCAAAGACGGGGGGACAGGGCAGAAACAACCCCAGCATTTT
v_gene: TRBV29-1; abundance: NA; d_gene: TRBD2; j_gene: TRBJ2-1; CDR3aa: CSVLELAGYNEQFF; CDR3nt: TGCAGCGTTTTGGAACTAGCGGGCTACAATGAGCAGTTCTTC
v_gene: TRBV19; abundance: NA; d_gene: TRBD2; j_gene: TRBJ2-3; CDR3aa: CASSIQASGTYTDTQYF; CDR3nt: TGTGCCAGTAGTATACAGGCTAGCGGGACCTACACAGATACGCAGTATTTT
v_gene: TRBV7-9; abundance: NA; d_gene: NA; j_gene: TRBJ1-3; CDR3aa: CASSRWGPEGNTIYF; CDR3nt: TGTGCCAGCAGCAGATGGGGGCCCGAAGGAAACACCATATATTTT
v_gene: TRBV18; abundance: NA; d_gene: TRBD2; j_gene: TRBJ2-4; CDR3aa: CASSPSPSAILAVKNIQYF; CDR3nt: TGTGCCAGCTCACCCTCTCCTTCCGCCATTCTAGCGGTCAAAAACATTCAGTACTTC
v_gene: TRBV10-3; abundance: NA; d_gene: TRBD2; j_gene: TRBJ2-5; CDR3aa: CAISESAGGETQYF; CDR3nt: TGTGCCATCAGTGAATCAGCGGGAGGTGAGACCCAGTACTTC
v_gene: TRBV7-2; abundance: NA; d_gene: NA; j_gene: TRBJ2-1; CDR3aa: CASSLEAGNEQFF; CDR3nt: TGTGCCAGCAGCTTAGAAGCTGGCAATGAGCAGTTCTTC
v_gene: TRBV29-1; abundance: NA; d_gene: NA; j_gene: TRBJ1-2; CDR3aa: CSVWHSDSYGYTF; CDR3nt: TGCAGCGTGTGGCACTCGGACAGCTATGGCTACACCTTC
v_gene: TRBV5-4; abundance: NA; d_gene: TRBD2; j_gene: TRBJ2-3; CDR3aa: CASSSGLAGQDTQYF; CDR3nt: TGTGCCAGCAGCTCGGGACTAGCGGGTCAAGATACGCAGTATTTT
v_gene: TRBV13; abundance: NA; d_gene: TRBD2; j_gene: TRBJ2-3; CDR3aa: CASSSGTSGFSTDTQYF; CDR3nt: TGTGCCAGCAGCTCCGGGACTAGCGGTTTTAGCACAGATACGCAGTATTTT
v_gene: TRBV9; abundance: NA; d_gene: NA; j_gene: TRBJ1-6; CDR3aa: CASSVARNSPLHF; CDR3nt: TGTGCCAGCAGCGTAGCGAGAAATTCACCCCTCCACTTT
v_gene: TRBV6-1; abundance: once; d_gene: NA; j_gene: TRBJ1-2; CDR3aa: CASSERGVGLGYTF; CDR3nt: TGTGCCAGCAGTGAACGGGGGGTGGGTCTAGGCTACACCTTC
v_gene: TRBV5-1; abundance: NA; d_gene: TRBD2; j_gene: TRBJ2-1; CDR3aa: CASSLAVTGGPINEQFF; CDR3nt: TGCGCCAGCAGCTTGGCCGTGACGGGAGGGCCCATAAATGAGCAGTTCTTC
v_gene: TRBV18; abundance: NA; d_gene: TRBD1; j_gene: TRBJ1-4; CDR3aa: CASSPGQGRVEKLFF; CDR3nt: TGTGCCAGCTCACCGGGACAGGGAAGAGTTGAAAAACTGTTTTTT
v_gene: TRBV9; abundance: NA; d_gene: TRBD1; j_gene: TRBJ2-4; CDR3aa: CASSVDPRTGENIQYF; CDR3nt: TGTGCCAGCAGCGTAGACCCCAGGACAGGGGAAAACATTCAGTACTTC
v_gene: TRBV10-3; abundance: NA; d_gene: TRBD2; j_gene: TRBJ2-1; CDR3aa: CAIIRLAGEHYNEQFF; CDR3nt: TGTGCCATCATCCGACTAGCGGGAGAGCACTACAATGAGCAGTTCTTC
v_gene: TRBV9; abundance: NA; d_gene: TRBD2; j_gene: TRBJ2-1; CDR3aa: CASSVREVATIVGSYNEQFF; CDR3nt: TGTGCCAGCAGCGTACGGGAGGTGGCTACTATAGTAGGTTCCTACAATGAGCAGTTCTTC
v_gene: TRBV2; abundance: NA; d_gene: TRBD1; j_gene: TRBJ2-1; CDR3aa: CASSEGQGARVEQFF; CDR3nt: TGTGCCAGCAGTGAAGGGCAGGGGGCTAGGGTTGAGCAGTTCTTC
v_gene: TRBV2; abundance: once; d_gene: NA; j_gene: TRBJ1-4; CDR3aa: CASQDYSGNEKLFF; CDR3nt: TGTGCCAGCCAAGACTATTCGGGGAATGAAAAACTGTTTTTT
v_gene: TRBV10-3; abundance: NA; d_gene: NA; j_gene: TRBJ2-3; CDR3aa: CAIRGGADTQYF; CDR3nt: TGTGCCATCAGAGGAGGAGCGGATACGCAGTATTTT
v_gene: TRBV24-1; abundance: NA; d_gene: NA; j_gene: TRBJ1-1; CDR3aa: CATSEAGDNTEAFF; CDR3nt: TGTGCCACCAGTGAGGCAGGGGATAATACTGAAGCTTTCTTT
v_gene: TRBV6-5; abundance: NA; d_gene: TRBD1; j_gene: TRBJ1-1; CDR3aa: CASSSPQGDTEAFF; CDR3nt: TGTGCCAGCAGTTCCCCCCAGGGGGACACTGAAGCTTTCTTT
v_gene: TRBV18; abundance: NA; d_gene: TRBD1; j_gene: TRBJ1-1; CDR3aa: CASSPLPTGDTEAFF; CDR3nt: TGTGCCAGCTCACCGCTCCCGACAGGGGACACTGAAGCTTTCTTT
v_gene: TRBV5-1; abundance: NA; d_gene: TRBD1; j_gene: TRBJ1-1; CDR3aa: CASSIGQGKTEAFF; CDR3nt: TGCGCCAGCAGCATAGGACAGGGAAAAACTGAAGCTTTCTTT
v_gene: TRBV7-9; abundance: NA; d_gene: TRBD1; j_gene: TRBJ2-5; CDR3aa: CAFQEGQGYQETQYF; CDR3nt: TGTGCCTTCCAAGAGGGACAGGGGTACCAAGAGACCCAGTACTTC
v_gene: TRBV6-5; abundance: few; d_gene: NA; j_gene: TRBJ1-3; CDR3aa: CASRDRSSGNTIYF; CDR3nt: TGTGCCAGCAGGGACAGATCCTCTGGAAACACCATATATTTT
v_gene: TRBV4-1; abundance: NA; d_gene: NA; j_gene: TRBJ2-7; CDR3aa: CASSPLTSYEQYF; CDR3nt: TGCGCCAGCAGCCCCCTGACTAGCTACGAGCAGTACTTC
v_gene: TRBV24-1; abundance: few; d_gene: TRBD2; j_gene: TRBJ2-1; CDR3aa: CATSDLGLAGKNEQFF; CDR3nt: TGTGCCACCAGTGACCTGGGACTAGCGGGTAAAAATGAGCAGTTCTTC
v_gene: TRBV5-1; abundance: once; d_gene: NA; j_gene: TRBJ2-7; CDR3aa: CASSPTVFGGSYEQYF; CDR3nt: TGCGCCAGCAGCCCCACCGTGTTCGGTGGGAGCTACGAGCAGTACTTC
v_gene: TRBV5-1; abundance: few; d_gene: TRBD1; j_gene: TRBJ2-1; CDR3aa: CASGKQGARNNEQFF; CDR3nt: TGCGCCAGCGGAAAACAGGGGGCTCGCAACAATGAGCAGTTCTTC
v_gene: TRBV3-1/TRBV3-2; abundance: NA; d_gene: NA; j_gene: TRBJ1-3; CDR3aa: CASSPGAGNTIYF; CDR3nt: TGTGCCAGCAGCCCAGGGGCTGGAAACACCATATATTTT
v_gene: TRBV5-1; abundance: NA; d_gene: NA; j_gene: TRBJ1-5; CDR3aa: CASSLTGSQPQHF; CDR3nt: TGCGCCAGCAGCTTGACGGGGTCTCAGCCCCAGCATTTT
v_gene: TRBV11-2; abundance: NA; d_gene: TRBD1; j_gene: TRBJ2-2; CDR3aa: CASSLVGQGVAGELFF; CDR3nt: TGTGCCAGCAGCTTAGTGGGGCAGGGGGTTGCCGGGGAGCTGTTTTTT
v_gene: TRBV7-8; abundance: NA; d_gene: NA; j_gene: TRBJ2-3; CDR3aa: CASSPLAQSDTQYF; CDR3nt: TGTGCCAGCAGCCCCCTAGCACAGTCAGATACGCAGTATTTT
v_gene: TRBV5-1; abundance: NA; d_gene: TRBD2; j_gene: TRBJ2-1; CDR3aa: CASSDEGTSSFGEQFF; CDR3nt: TGCGCCAGCAGCGACGAGGGGACTAGTTCTTTCGGTGAGCAGTTCTTC
v_gene: TRBV21-1; abundance: NA; d_gene: NA; j_gene: TRBJ2-2; CDR3aa: CASSAGRQNTGELFF; CDR3nt: TGTGCCAGCAGCGCGGGACGGCAGAACACCGGGGAGCTGTTTTTT
v_gene: TRBV18; abundance: NA; d_gene: NA; j_gene: TRBJ2-2; CDR3aa: CASSREIATGELFF; CDR3nt: TGTGCCAGCTCAAGGGAGATAGCGACCGGGGAGCTGTTTTTT
v_gene: TRBV18; abundance: NA; d_gene: NA; j_gene: TRBJ2-7; CDR3aa: CASSPVSRNLRTEQYF; CDR3nt: TGTGCCAGCTCACCAGTGTCTAGAAACCTTCGTACGGAGCAGTACTTC
v_gene: TRBV5-1; abundance: NA; d_gene: TRBD2; j_gene: TRBJ2-1; CDR3aa: CASSKLAGSTYNEQFF; CDR3nt: TGCGCCAGCAGCAAACTAGCGGGGTCCACCTACAATGAGCAGTTCTTC
v_gene: TRBV5-1; abundance: NA; d_gene: NA; j_gene: TRBJ1-2; CDR3aa: CASSLVQGWIGYTF; CDR3nt: TGCGCCAGCAGCTTGGTTCAGGGATGGATTGGCTACACCTTC
v_gene: TRBV14; abundance: NA; d_gene: TRBD1; j_gene: TRBJ2-2; CDR3aa: CASSQLGQGLTGELFF; CDR3nt: TGTGCCAGCAGCCAACTGGGACAGGGCCTCACCGGGGAGCTGTTTTTT
v_gene: TRBV6-5; abundance: NA; d_gene: TRBD1; j_gene: TRBJ2-7; CDR3aa: CASRTGGTSYEQYF; CDR3nt: TGTGCCAGCCGGACAGGGGGAACCTCCTACGAGCAGTACTTC
v_gene: TRBV5-1; abundance: NA; d_gene: NA; j_gene: TRBJ1-1; CDR3aa: CASSSAPVRENTEAFF; CDR3nt: TGCGCCAGCAGCTCCGCCCCCGTACGGGAGAACACTGAAGCTTTCTTT
v_gene: TRBV29-1; abundance: NA; d_gene: NA; j_gene: TRBJ2-5; CDR3aa: CSVEGSDREVQETQYF; CDR3nt: TGCAGCGTTGAAGGGAGCGACAGGGAGGTACAAGAGACCCAGTACTTC